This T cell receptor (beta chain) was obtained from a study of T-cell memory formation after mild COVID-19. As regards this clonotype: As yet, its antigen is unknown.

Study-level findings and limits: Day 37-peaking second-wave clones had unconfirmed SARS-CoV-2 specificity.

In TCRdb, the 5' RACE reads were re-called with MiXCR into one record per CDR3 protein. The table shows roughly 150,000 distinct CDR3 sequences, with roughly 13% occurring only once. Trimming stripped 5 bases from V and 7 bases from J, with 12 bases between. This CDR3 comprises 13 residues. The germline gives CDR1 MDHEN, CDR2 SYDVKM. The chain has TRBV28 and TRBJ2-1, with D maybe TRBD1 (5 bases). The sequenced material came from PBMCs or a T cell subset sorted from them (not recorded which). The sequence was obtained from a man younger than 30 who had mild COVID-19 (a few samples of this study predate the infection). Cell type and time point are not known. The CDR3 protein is CASSLPQVNEQFF. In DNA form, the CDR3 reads TGTGCCAGCAGTCTCCCACAGGTTAATGAGCAGTTCTTC. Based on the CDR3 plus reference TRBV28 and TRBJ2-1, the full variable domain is DVKVTQSSRYLVKRTGEKVFLECVQDMDHENMFWYRQDPGLGLRLIYFSYDVKMKEKGDIPEGYSVSREKKERFSLILESASTNQTSMYLCASSLPQVNEQFFGPGTRLTVL.